Sequencing of this TCR beta chain was carried out in a study of control samples from healthy donors and cancer patients. The germline V gene encodes CDR1 SGHAT and CDR2 FQNNGV. The CDR3 contains 15 residues. Trimming took 3 bases from V and 8 from J; bases not matched to a gene: 8. Profiling relied on immunoSEQ multiplex PCR, and the TCRdb table lists in-frame clones only, not all of them. This sample has about 130,000 clones, with nearly 90% found just once. J is TRBJ2-1 and V is TRBV11-2, with 9 bases identical to TRBD2. Input material: blood. This sequence originates from a man aged 50-59 years in good health. The CDR3 sequence: CASSLRAGGVDEQFF. Written as DNA, the CDR3 is TGTGCCAGCAGCTTGAGAGCGGGGGGCGTGGATGAGCAGTTCTTC.